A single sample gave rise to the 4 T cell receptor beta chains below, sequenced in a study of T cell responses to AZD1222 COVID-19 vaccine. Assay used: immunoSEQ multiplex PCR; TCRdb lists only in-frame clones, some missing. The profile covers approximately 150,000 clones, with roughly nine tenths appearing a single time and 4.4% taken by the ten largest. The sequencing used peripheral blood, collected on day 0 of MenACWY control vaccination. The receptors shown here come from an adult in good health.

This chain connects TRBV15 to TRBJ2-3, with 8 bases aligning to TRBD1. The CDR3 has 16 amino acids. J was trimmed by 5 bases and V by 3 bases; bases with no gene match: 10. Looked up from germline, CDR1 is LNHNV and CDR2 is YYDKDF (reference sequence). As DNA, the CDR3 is TGTGCCACCAGCAGCGGGACAGGCCAAGTGGTAGATACGCAGTATTTT. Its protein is CATSSGTGQVVDTQYF. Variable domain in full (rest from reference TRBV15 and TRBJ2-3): DAMVIQNPRYQVTQFGKPVTLSCSQTLNHNVMYWYQQKSSQAPKLLFHYYDKDFNNEADTPDNFQSRRPNTSFCFLDIRSPGLGDTAMYLCATSSGTGQVVDTQYFGPGTRLTVL.

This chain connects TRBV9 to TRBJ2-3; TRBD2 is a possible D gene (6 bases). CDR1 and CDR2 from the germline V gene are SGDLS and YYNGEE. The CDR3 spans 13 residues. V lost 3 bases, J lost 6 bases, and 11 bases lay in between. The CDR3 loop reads CASSAGGEDTQYF. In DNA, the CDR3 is TGTGCCAGCAGCGCCGGCGGGGAGGATACGCAGTATTTT.

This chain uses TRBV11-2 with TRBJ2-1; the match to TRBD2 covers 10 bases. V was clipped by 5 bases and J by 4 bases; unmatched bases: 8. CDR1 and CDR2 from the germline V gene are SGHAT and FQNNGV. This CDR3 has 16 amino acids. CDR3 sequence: CASSPPGSGRYNEQFF. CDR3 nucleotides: TGTGCCAGCAGCCCACCTGGTAGCGGGAGGTACAATGAGCAGTTCTTC.

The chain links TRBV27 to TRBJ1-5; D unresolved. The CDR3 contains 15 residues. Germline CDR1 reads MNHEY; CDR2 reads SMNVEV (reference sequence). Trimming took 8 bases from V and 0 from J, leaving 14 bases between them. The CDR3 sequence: CASRVPVFSNQPQHF. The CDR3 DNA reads TGTGCCAGCCGTGTTCCGGTTTTTAGCAATCAGCCCCAGCATTTT.